This T cell receptor beta chain was identified during a study of brain T cells in children with intractable seizures listed by TCRdb under 2021. About the study as a whole: A NanoString immunology panel was first used to screen resected brain tissue from more than 40 pediatric epilepsy surgery cases for immune gene transcripts. Among the roughly twelve selected surgery cases, eight also had pre-surgery blood sequenced, leaving four with brain tissue only. Overall results and qualifications from the work: The patients' HCMV serostatus was not known, and viral specificity was inferred solely from CDR3 sequence similarity. Because sequencing depth differed between pre- and post-surgery blood, the absence of clones from the pre-surgery sample may reflect undersampling.

After removal of 3 bases from V and 2 bases from J, the junction retains 5 bases not matched to a gene. For CDR1 and CDR2, the germline V gene lists SGDLS and YYNGEE. Including the terminal cysteine and phenylalanine, the CDR3 comprises 15 residues. Of the read, only the CDR3 DNA is kept; its 45 bases are in frame from base 1. Concerning this clone: Its binding antigen is unknown. No much larger clonotype is one base removed from it; base qualities were not supplied.

The immunoSEQ assay was used to generate TCR beta chain sequences from genomic DNA. Per the source publication's procedure: CDR3 sequences that did not begin with the conserved framework cysteine at position 104 were removed manually. Clonality was calculated as one minus the normalized Shannon's Diversity Index, with values ranging from 0 (maximal diversity) to 1 (oligoclonal). Differences in the frequency of the same CDR3 between samples, such as brain versus blood, were assessed with chi-squared comparison-of-proportions tests. Public clonotypes were identified through searches of immuneACCESS, and similarity to known antiviral clonotypes was evaluated with the VDJdb browser. Not all clones reach the TCRdb copy of this immuneACCESS table, which keeps in-frame sequences only. Checked studies attribute under half of the gap to unresolved V genes and leave the rest unexplained. That table supplies the V and J calls and clone size; D and trimming were determined from the DNA. A total of 75,000 to 80,000 clones appear in this sample, roughly 91% of them only once. The ten largest clones add up to approximately 1.5% of the sample.

What the time point label conveys for this sample: resected brain tissue, or blood drawn just prior to surgery. The surgery cases showing the highest brain T cell transcript signatures were chosen for TCR beta chain sequencing of brain tissue and, when available, of blood. Prior to surgery, the patients had been treated with at least one anti-epileptic drug. TCR-sequenced patients were children with drug-resistant epilepsy due to tuberous sclerosis complex, focal cortical dysplasia, Rasmussen encephalitis or hemimegalencephaly. Bulk genomic DNA was isolated from unsorted brain tissue and whole blood using the Monarch genomic DNA purification kit.

This TCR was sampled from a boy under three years old with tuberous sclerosis and intractable seizures. The input for sequencing was peripheral blood, taken at surgery. The sequence joins TRBV9 to TRBJ2-3; 8 central bases correspond to TRBD2. In nucleotide form, the sequence is TGTGCCAGCAGCGCGGGAGGGCAAGCCACAGATACGCAGTATTTT. Translation gives CASSAGGQATDTQYF.